The 24 T cell receptor beta chains below were found in one sample sequenced in a study of blood T cell repertoires in COVID-19. Clones were sequenced by immunoSEQ multiplex PCR, and TCRdb holds only the in-frame ones, with some missing. This sample has roughly 300,000 clones, with roughly 86% found just once. The sequenced material came from peripheral blood. The receptors were sampled from a woman aged 45-65 years who had recovered from COVID-19.

The V and J genes are TRBV5-6 and TRBJ2-7; unclear D gene. V lost 0 bases and J lost 0, with 7 bases in between. CDR1 and CDR2 (germline): SGHDT, YYEEEE. The CDR3 has 14 residues. The CDR3 reads CASSLDRVSYEQYF. The CDR3 nucleotides read TGTGCCAGCAGCTTGGACAGAGTCTCCTACGAGCAGTACTTC.

The genes are TRBV5-1 and TRBJ2-7, with a weak D call TRBD2 (5 bases). The CDR3 has 16 amino acids. The V gene's germline CDR1 is SGHRS and CDR2 YFSETQ. V was cut by 4 bases and J by 2 bases, with 19 bases left in between. The CDR3, as DNA: TGCGCCAGCAGCGGACTCGGTGGTGGTGGCCCCTACGAGCAGTACTTC. Its translation is CASSGLGGGGPYEQYF.

The gene calls are TRBV10-1 and TRBJ2-3, with 7 bases matching TRBD1. The CDR3 spans 15 residues. The germline CDR1 and CDR2 sequences are WNHNN and SYGVQD (reference sequence). V shed 6 bases, J shed 7 bases, and the junction held 13 bases outside the gene matches. CDR3 DNA: TGCGCCAGCAGCGTCGAGGCCGGACAGGCAAATACGCAGTATTTT. It translates to CASSVEAGQANTQYF.

This chain joins TRBV28 and TRBJ2-2; 7 positions match TRBD2. There are 17 residues in the CDR3. Unmatched junction bases numbered 12, after V lost 3 bases and J lost 5 bases. The V gene's germline CDR1 is MDHEN and CDR2 SYDVKM. This CDR3 is CASSFLGDNGRTGELFF. CDR3 bases: TGTGCCAGCAGTTTTCTTGGCGACAACGGGAGGACCGGGGAGCTGTTTTTT.

In its sample, this clone is medium-sized (0.01 to 0.1%). The gene calls are TRBV11-2 and TRBJ2-4; 8 bases match TRBD1. Trimming removed 5 bases from V and 5 bases from J; junction bases left unmatched: 11. The CDR3 has 16 residues. Germline lookup yields CDR1 SGHAT and CDR2 FQNNGV. The CDR3 loop is CASSDRMVDRENIQYF. CDR3 bases: TGTGCCAGCAGCGACCGGATGGTGGACAGGGAAAACATTCAGTACTTC. The variable domain in full, with the rest retrieved from reference TRBV11-2 and TRBJ2-4, is EAGVAQSPRYKIIEKRQSVAFWCNPISGHATLYWYQQILGQGPKLLIQFQNNGVVDDSQLPKDRFSAERLKGVDSTLKIQPAKLEDSAVYLCASSDRMVDRENIQYFGAGTRLSVL.

This chain uses TRBV30 with TRBJ2-7, with D maybe TRBD2 (6 bases). Between the trimmed V and J ends, which lost 0 bases and 4 bases, there was a span of 7 bases. In germline, CDR1 is GTSNPN, CDR2 SVGIG (reference sequence). The CDR3 extends over 12 amino acids. The CDR3 spells CAWSVGRYEQYF. The CDR3 nucleotides are TGTGCCTGGAGTGTTGGGAGGTACGAGCAGTACTTC.

V gene TRBV11-2 combines with J gene TRBJ2-1; 7 bases are a match to TRBD2. Germline loops: CDR1 SGHAT, CDR2 FQNNGV. CDR3 length: 15 amino acids. J gave up 2 bases and V 6 bases, and 7 bases lay outside the gene matches. The CDR3 loop is CASRIAGGTYNEQFF. The CDR3 nucleotides are TGTGCCAGCAGGATAGCGGGCGGAACCTACAATGAGCAGTTCTTC.

This clone was detected only once. V and J are TRBV10-3 and TRBJ1-2; 7 bases line up with TRBD1. The CDR3 contains 14 residues. The germline V gene encodes CDR1 ENHRY and CDR2 SYGVKD. V lost 4 bases and J lost 7; bases outside the gene matches: 9. CDR3 in DNA: TGTGCCATCAGTGGACGAGACAGGGTAGGTGGCTACACCTTC. It translates to CAISGRDRVGGYTF.

This sequence joins TRBV10-3 and TRBJ1-5; perhaps TRBD1 as D (6 bases). The V gene lost 6 bases and the J gene lost 3 bases, with 12 bases spanning the gap. Per germline, CDR1 ENHRY and CDR2 SYGVKD. The CDR3 runs 14 residues. This CDR3 is CAIRDSGPNQPQHF. The CDR3 nucleotides are TGTGCCATCAGGGACAGCGGTCCCAATCAGCCCCAGCATTTT.

The chain recombines TRBV20-1 with TRBJ2-1, with 8 bases that match TRBD2. The CDR3 spans 16 residues. Germline values: CDR1 DFQATT, CDR2 SNEGSKA (reference sequence). J lost 7 bases, V lost 3 bases, and 14 bases had no gene match. The CDR3, as DNA: TGCAGTGCTAGTAAGACTAGCGTCGGGGTAACTAATGAGCAGTTCTTC. Translated: CSASKTSVGVTNEQFF.

The chain links TRBV4-3 to TRBJ2-1; D may be TRBD1 (6 bases). Germline V gene data show CDR1 as LGHNA and CDR2 as YSLEER. The ends were cut back, 3 bases at V and 4 bases at J, with 13 bases in the middle. This CDR3 comprises 15 residues. This CDR3 reads CASSQENRAYNEQFF. DNA for the CDR3: TGCGCCAGCAGCCAGGAAAACAGGGCTTACAATGAGCAGTTCTTC.

The chain links TRBV6-2 or TRBV6-3 to TRBJ1-5, with D tentatively TRBD1 (6 bases). This CDR3 is built from 17 residues. The V and J ends lost 5 bases and 6 bases respectively, with 23 bases between them. Germline-derived CDR1 and CDR2 are MNHEY and SVGEGT. CDR3 residues: CASSRRGPTGSGQPQHF. The CDR3 DNA sequence: TGTGCCAGCAGTCGCCGCGGCCCCACAGGGTCTGGTCAGCCCCAGCATTTT.

This chain joins TRBV5-1 and TRBJ2-5, with D unclear. The ends were cut back, 6 bases at V and 4 bases at J, with 13 bases in the middle. This CDR3 is 13 amino acids long. Germline values: CDR1 SGHRS, CDR2 YFSETQ. The CDR3 spells CASTLGPGETQYF. CDR3 coding DNA: TGCGCCAGCACCCTAGGTCCGGGAGAGACCCAGTACTTC. The full variable domain, rest sourced from reference TRBV5-1 and TRBJ2-5, is KAGVTQTPRYLIKTRGQQVTLSCSPISGHRSVSWYQQTPGQGLQFLFEYFSETQRNKGNFPGRFSGRQFSNSRSEMNVSTLELGDSALYLCASTLGPGETQYFGPGTRLLVL.

The chain links TRBV28 to TRBJ2-7; D ambiguous. V gave up 1 base and J gave up 6 bases, with 10 bases separating them. This CDR3 has 13 amino acids. CDR1 and CDR2 from the germline V gene are MDHEN and SYDVKM. CDR3 in DNA: TGTGCCAGCAGTTTATTACAGCCTGGCGAGCAGTACTTC. Its translation is CASSLLQPGEQYF.

The rearrangement links TRBV30 to TRBJ1-1, with D unresolved. The CDR3 is made up of 12 amino acids. Trimming left V 2 bases short and J 4 bases short, with 8 bases between. Germline loops: CDR1 GTSNPN, CDR2 SVGIG (reference sequence). This chain's CDR3 is CAWSRRFTEAFF. CDR3 DNA: TGTGCCTGGAGTCGGCGGTTCACTGAAGCTTTCTTT. Combining the CDR3 with reference TRBV30 and TRBJ1-1 gives the whole variable domain SQTIHQWPATLVQPVGSPLSLECTVEGTSNPNLYWYRQAAGRGLQLLFYSVGIGQISSEVPQNLSASRPQDRQFILSSKKLLLSDSGFYLCAWSRRFTEAFFGQGTRLTVV.

The chain recombines TRBV5-1 with TRBJ1-2; D perhaps matches TRBD1 (6 bases). This CDR3 spans 15 amino acids. Trimming shortened V by 4 bases and J by 7 bases, and 20 bases separated the two germline ends. CDR1 and CDR2 (germline): SGHRS, YFSETQ. In nucleotides, the CDR3 is TGCGCCAGCAGCATCTCCCGACAGGCGGCGGGTGGCTACACCTTC. Translation gives CASSISRQAAGGYTF.

The chain links TRBV10-2 to TRBJ1-5, with D possibly matching TRBD1 (6 bases). Trimming removed 7 bases from V and 7 bases from J, with 11 bases in between. The V gene's germline CDR1 is WSHSY and CDR2 SAAADI. The CDR3 loop spans 12 amino acids. For the CDR3, the DNA is TGCGCCAGCACTAAGGGGGGGCAGCCCCAGCATTTT. It encodes CASTKGGQPQHF.

This clone has only a few counts. The chain couples TRBV9 to TRBJ2-3, with 8 positions matching TRBD2. The V segment lost 4 bases and the J segment 2 bases; nucleotides outside the gene matches: 15. Germline V lookup: CDR1 SGDLS, CDR2 YYNGEE. CDR3 length: 18 residues. The DNA of the CDR3 is TGTGCCAGCAGCACACATCGGGGGGGACGCAAGTTCACAGATACGCAGTATTTT. It is translated as CASSTHRGGRKFTDTQYF.

The chain is built from TRBV10-3 and TRBJ1-1; TRBD1 is a possible D gene (6 bases). The CDR3 covers 13 residues. The V and J ends lost 6 bases and 3 bases respectively, with 11 bases between them. Germline values: CDR1 ENHRY, CDR2 SYGVKD. The CDR3 sequence is CAIRKDSHTEAFF. CDR3 sequence (DNA): TGTGCCATCAGGAAGGACAGTCACACTGAAGCTTTCTTT.

This chain links TRBV2 with TRBJ2-1; tentatively, D is TRBD1 (5 bases). Per germline, CDR1 SNHLY and CDR2 FYNNEI. The V end lost 6 bases, the J end lost 10 bases, and 13 bases lay between the germline ends. The CDR3 is 12 residues long. The CDR3 loop reads CASSRDLLEQFF. The CDR3 region has the DNA TGTGCCAGCAGCAGGGATCTGTTAGAGCAGTTCTTC.

This sequence joins TRBV19 and TRBJ2-1; D perhaps matches TRBD2 (7 bases). V shed 9 bases and J shed 4 bases, with 28 bases lying between them. The CDR3 extends over 18 amino acids. Germline lookup yields CDR1 LNHDA and CDR2 SQIVND (reference sequence). The CDR3 sequence is CASRGGRGGGGRYNEQFF. CDR3 nucleotides: TGTGCCAGCAGGGGAGGAAGGGGCGGGGGAGGGAGATACAATGAGCAGTTCTTC.

J is TRBJ2-1 and V is TRBV19; 10 nucleotides line up with TRBD1. From germline, CDR1 is LNHDA and CDR2 SQIVND (reference sequence). J lost 9 bases, V lost 5 bases, and 4 bases had no gene match. The CDR3 contains 13 residues. The CDR3 DNA sequence: TGTGCCAGTAGTCCCGGGACAGGGGTTGAGCAGTTCTTC. Residues: CASSPGTGVEQFF.

The chain couples TRBV7-9 to TRBJ1-1; TRBD1 aligns across 7 bases. The CDR3 totals 13 residues. Germline V CDR1 and CDR2: SEHNR, FQNEAQ (reference sequence). The V gene end was trimmed by 6 bases and the J gene end by 5 bases; junction bases not matched to a gene: 6. The chain's CDR3 is CASRSGGRTEAFF. In DNA form, the CDR3 reads TGTGCCAGCAGGTCAGGGGGTAGGACTGAAGCTTTCTTT. The whole variable domain, remainder taken from reference TRBV7-9 and TRBJ1-1, is DTGVSQNPRHKITKRGQNVTFRCDPISEHNRLYWYRQTLGQGPEFLTYFQNEAQLEKSRLLSDRFSAERPKGSFSTLEIQRTEQGDSAMYLCASRSGGRTEAFFGQGTRLTVV.

This chain connects TRBV5-1 to TRBJ2-1, with 12 nucleotides matching TRBD2. Trimming at V came to 3 bases and at J to 7 bases, leaving 2 bases not matched to a gene. CDR1 is SGHRS, CDR2 YFSETQ, per germline. The length of the CDR3 is 14 residues. The CDR3 DNA reads TGCGCCAGCAGCTCCGGACTAGCGGGGAATGAGCAGTTCTTC. Its translation is CASSSGLAGNEQFF.